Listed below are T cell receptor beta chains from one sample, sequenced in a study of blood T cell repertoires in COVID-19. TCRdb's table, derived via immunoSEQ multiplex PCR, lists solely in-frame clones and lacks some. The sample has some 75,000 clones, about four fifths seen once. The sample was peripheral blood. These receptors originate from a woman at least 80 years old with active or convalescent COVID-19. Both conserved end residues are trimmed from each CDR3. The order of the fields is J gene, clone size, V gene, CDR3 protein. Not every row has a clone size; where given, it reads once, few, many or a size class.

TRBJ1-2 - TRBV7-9 ASSPARGGFGYT
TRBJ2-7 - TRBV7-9 ASSPLGQGAREQY
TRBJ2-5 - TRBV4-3 ASSQDLNRRETQY
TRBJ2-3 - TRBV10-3 AISEPQLGTDTQY
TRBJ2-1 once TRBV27 ASSSPSPPNEQF
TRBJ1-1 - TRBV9 ASSPRTGTNTEAF
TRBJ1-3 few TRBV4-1 ASSQEEWGLAGNTIY
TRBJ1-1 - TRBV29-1 SVDQTGLNTEAF
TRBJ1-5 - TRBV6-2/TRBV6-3 ASSYHGGGQPQH
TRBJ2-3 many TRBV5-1 ASSLVLSGETDTQY
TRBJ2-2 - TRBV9 ASSFWGGGNAGELF
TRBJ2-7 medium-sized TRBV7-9 ASSLGAREGYEQY
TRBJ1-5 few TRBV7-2 ASRTDLNQPQH
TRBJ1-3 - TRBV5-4 ASSMQGNLAGNTIY
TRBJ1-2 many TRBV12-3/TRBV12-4 ASSRDIYGGYT
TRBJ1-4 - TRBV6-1 ASSEHGGRANEKLF
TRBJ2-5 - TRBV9 ASSLSPGGAETQY
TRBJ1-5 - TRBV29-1 SVGGGNQPQH
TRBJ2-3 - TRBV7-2 ASSLVSTSEGDTQY
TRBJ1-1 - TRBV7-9 ASSSGQKNTEAF
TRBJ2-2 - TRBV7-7 ASSPLQHGELF
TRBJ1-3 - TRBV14 ASSQARSSSGNTIY
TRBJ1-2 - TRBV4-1 ASSQALSAVSNYGYT
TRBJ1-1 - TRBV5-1 ASSPGHRPLLTEAF
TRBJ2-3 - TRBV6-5 ASSYSGQVGDTQY
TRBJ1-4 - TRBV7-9 ASSLEAGHHNEKLF
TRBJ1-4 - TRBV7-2 ASSLEARGARF
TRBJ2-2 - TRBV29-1 SVEETGEGTGELF
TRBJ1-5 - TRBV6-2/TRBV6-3 ASSERSANQPQH
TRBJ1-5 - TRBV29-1 SAGSGDQPQH
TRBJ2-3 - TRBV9 ASIRLAGTSTDTQY
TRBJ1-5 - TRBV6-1 ASSEANRDQPQH
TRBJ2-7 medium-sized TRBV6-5 ASRLAGASYEQY
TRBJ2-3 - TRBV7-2 ASSFSRAGDTQY
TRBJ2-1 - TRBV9 ASSATGGNEQF
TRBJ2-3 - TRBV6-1 ASSDRGRTDTQY
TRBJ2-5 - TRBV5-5 ASSVQGGGETQY
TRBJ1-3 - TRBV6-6 ASSLTGLNSGNTIY
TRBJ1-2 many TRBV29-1 SVGQFASGYT
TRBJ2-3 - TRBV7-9 ASRIGGADTQY
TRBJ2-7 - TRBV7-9 ASSPGQGAWEQY
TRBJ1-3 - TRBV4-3 ASSQDGGVGNTIY
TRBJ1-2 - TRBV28 ASTSGPWDGYT
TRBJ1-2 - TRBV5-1 ASSLRQGLLDGYT
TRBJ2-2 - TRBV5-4 ASSLNRQGAGTGELF
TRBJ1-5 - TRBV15 ATSRGTGDQPQH